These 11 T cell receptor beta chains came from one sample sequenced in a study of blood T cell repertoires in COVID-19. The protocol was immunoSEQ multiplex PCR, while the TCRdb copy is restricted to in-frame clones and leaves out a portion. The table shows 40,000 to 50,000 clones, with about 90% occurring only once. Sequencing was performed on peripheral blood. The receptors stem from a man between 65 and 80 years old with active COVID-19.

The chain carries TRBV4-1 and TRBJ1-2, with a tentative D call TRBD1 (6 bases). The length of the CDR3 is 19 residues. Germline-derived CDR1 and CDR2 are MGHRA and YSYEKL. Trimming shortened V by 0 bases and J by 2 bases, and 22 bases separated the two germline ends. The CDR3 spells CASSQEVGHLDFYNYGYTF. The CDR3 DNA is TGCGCCAGCAGCCAAGAGGTGGGACACCTCGATTTCTACAACTATGGCTACACCTTC.

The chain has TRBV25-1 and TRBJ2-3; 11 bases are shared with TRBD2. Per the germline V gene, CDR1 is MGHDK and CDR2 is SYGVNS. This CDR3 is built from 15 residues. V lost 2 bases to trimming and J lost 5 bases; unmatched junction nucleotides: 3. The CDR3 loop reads CASSEGTSGGDTQYF. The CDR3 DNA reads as TGTGCCAGCAGTGAAGGTACTAGCGGGGGAGATACGCAGTATTTT.

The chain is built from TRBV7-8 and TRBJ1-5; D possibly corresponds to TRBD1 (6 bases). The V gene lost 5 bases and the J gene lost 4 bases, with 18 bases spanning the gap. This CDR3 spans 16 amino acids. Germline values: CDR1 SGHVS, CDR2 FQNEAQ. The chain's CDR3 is CASSQTGSGLNQPQHF. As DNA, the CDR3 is TGTGCCAGCAGCCAAACAGGGTCGGGCTTAAATCAGCCCCAGCATTTT.

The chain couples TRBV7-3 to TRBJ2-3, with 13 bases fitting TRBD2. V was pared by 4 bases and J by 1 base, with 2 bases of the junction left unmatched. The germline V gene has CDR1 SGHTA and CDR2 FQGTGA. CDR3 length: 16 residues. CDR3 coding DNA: TGTGCCAGCAGCTCCGGACTAGCGGGAGGCACAGATACGCAGTATTTT. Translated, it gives CASSSGLAGGTDTQYF.

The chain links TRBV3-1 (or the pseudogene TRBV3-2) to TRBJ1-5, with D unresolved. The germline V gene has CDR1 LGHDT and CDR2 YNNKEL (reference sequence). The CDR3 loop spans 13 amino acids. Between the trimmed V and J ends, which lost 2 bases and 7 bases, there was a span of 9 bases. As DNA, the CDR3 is TGTGCCAGCAGCCAAACAACGAGGCAGCCCCAGCATTTT. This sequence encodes CASSQTTRQPQHF.

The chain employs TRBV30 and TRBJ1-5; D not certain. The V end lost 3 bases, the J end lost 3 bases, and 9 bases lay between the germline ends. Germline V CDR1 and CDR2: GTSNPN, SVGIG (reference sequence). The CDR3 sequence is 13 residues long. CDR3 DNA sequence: TGTGCCTGGAGCGGGAGAGACAATCAGCCCCAGCATTTT. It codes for CAWSGRDNQPQHF.

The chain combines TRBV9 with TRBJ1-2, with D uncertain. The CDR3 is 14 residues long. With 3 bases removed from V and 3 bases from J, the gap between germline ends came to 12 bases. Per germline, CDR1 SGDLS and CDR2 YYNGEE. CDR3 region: CASSASGVHYGYTF. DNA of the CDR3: TGTGCCAGCAGCGCCTCCGGAGTGCACTATGGCTACACCTTC.

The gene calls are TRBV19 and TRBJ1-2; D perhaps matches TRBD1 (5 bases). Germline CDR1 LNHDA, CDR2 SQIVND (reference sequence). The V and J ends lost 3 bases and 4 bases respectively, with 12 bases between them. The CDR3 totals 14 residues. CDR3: CASSMGQDAYGYTF. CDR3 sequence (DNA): TGTGCCAGTAGTATGGGGCAGGACGCCTATGGCTACACCTTC.

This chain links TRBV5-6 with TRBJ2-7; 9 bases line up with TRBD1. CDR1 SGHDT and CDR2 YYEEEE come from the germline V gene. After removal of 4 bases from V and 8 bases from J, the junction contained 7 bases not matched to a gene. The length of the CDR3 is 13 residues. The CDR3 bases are TGTGCCAGCAGCCTAGGACAGGGGTTTCAGCAGTACTTC. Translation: CASSLGQGFQQYF.

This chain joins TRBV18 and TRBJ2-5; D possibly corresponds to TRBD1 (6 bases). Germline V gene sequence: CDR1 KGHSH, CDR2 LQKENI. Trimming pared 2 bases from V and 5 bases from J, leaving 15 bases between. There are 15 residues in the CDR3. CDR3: CASSPTTGLKETQYF. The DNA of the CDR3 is TGTGCCAGCTCACCAACGACAGGTCTGAAGGAGACCCAGTACTTC.

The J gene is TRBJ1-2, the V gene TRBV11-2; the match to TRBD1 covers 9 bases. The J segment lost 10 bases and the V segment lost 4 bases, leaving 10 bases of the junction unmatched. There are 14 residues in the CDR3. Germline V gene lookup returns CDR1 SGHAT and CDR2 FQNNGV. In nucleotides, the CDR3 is TGTGCCAGCAGCTCGTTGACCGGGACAGGGCTCTACACCTTC. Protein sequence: CASSSLTGTGLYTF.